This T cell receptor (beta chain) was sequenced during a study of metastatic and nonmetastatic thyroid tumors. Findings and caveats of the study: A significant increase in TCR beta diversity was reportedly seen in malignant thyroid tumors relative to benign nodules, in blood and tumor.

With 4 bases removed from V and 8 bases from J, the gap between germline ends came to 11 bases. Germline V gene sequence: CDR1 SEHNR, CDR2 FQNEAQ (reference sequence). The CDR3 is 13 amino acids. TCRdb used MiXCR to call clones anew from the PCR reads. In the table there are tens of thousands of clones, around 14% of which are singletons. For this clone: Its antigen is as yet unknown. A much bigger clone sits one base away, suggesting this may be a read error.

There were no patients who had received any treatment before thyroid surgery. The source of this sequence is a female donor with papillary thyroid cancer or a benign thyroid nodule (not recorded which). Some clones in this sample may be carry-over from other donors' samples. The sequenced material came from blood. The V call is TRBV7-9, the J call TRBJ1-4; maybe TRBD1 (5 bases). CDR3 protein: CASSSGRGEKLFF. In DNA, the CDR3 is TGTGCCAGCAGCTCGGGACGAGGGGAAAAACTGTTTTTT.